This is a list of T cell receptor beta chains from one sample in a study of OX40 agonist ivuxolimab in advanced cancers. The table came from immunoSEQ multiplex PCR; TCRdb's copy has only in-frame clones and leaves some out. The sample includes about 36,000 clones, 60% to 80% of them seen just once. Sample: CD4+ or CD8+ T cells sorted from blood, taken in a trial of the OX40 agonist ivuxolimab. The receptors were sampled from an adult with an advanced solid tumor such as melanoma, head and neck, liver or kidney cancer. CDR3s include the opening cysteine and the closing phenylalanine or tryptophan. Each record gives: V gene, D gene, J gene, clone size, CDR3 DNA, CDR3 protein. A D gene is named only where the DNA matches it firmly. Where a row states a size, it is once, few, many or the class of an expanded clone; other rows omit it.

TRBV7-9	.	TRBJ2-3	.	TGTGCCAGCAGCCGTGCTAGCACAGATACGCAGTATTTT	CASSRASTDTQYF
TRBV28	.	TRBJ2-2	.	TGTGCCAGCAGTTTATTTGGCAGGGGGGGGCCCGGGGAGCTGTTTTTT	CASSLFGRGGPGELFF
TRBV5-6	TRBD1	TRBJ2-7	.	TGTGCCAGCAGCTTTGGGACAGGGTCCGAGCAGTACTTC	CASSFGTGSEQYF
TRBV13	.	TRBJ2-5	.	TGTGCCAGCAGCTTAGACAGTTCCCAAGAGACCCAGTACTTC	CASSLDSSQETQYF
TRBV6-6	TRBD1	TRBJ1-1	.	TGTGCCAGCAGTCGAGACAGGGGAGTAGCTTTCTTT	CASSRDRGVAFF
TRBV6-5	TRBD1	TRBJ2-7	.	TGTGCCAGCAGCCACCCCGACAGGGCCTTAGGGGAGCAGTACTTC	CASSHPDRALGEQYF
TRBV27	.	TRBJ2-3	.	TGTGCCAGCAGTTTGGGGGGGCCTTCAGATACGCAGTATTTT	CASSLGGPSDTQYF
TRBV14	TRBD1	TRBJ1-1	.	TGTGCCAGCAGCCAAGAAATCTTTAGGGGGCCTTACACTGAAGCTTTCTTT	CASSQEIFRGPYTEAFF
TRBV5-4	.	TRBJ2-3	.	TGTGCCAGCAGCTTTTTGGAAGCCGCCTTCGGGACCGAGGTCCCAGATACGCAGTATTTT	CASSFLEAAFGTEVPDTQYF
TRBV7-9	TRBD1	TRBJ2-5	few	TGTGCCAGCAGGCCAAGGGGGACAGGGGGCTTGGAGACCCAGTACTTC	CASRPRGTGGLETQYF
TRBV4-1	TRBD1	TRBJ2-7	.	TGCGCCAGCAGCCCCGGACAGGCCACCTACGAGCAGTACTTC	CASSPGQATYEQYF
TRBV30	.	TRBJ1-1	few	TGTGCCTGGAGGGCGTGGGAGAGGTCGGCCACTGAAGCTTTCTTT	CAWRAWERSATEAFF
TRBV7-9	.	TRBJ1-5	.	TGTGCCAGCAGCCCGGGGGTCAATCAGCCCCAGCATTTT	CASSPGVNQPQHF
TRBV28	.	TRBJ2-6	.	TGTGCCAGTAGGGTGGAGGGCGTCCTGACTTTC	CASRVEGVLTF
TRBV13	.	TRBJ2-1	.	TGTGCCAGCGGGGATGAGCAGTTCTTC	CASGDEQFF
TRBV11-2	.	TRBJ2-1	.	TGTGCCAGCAGCTTAGATCTGTTTTACAATGAGCAGTTCTTC	CASSLDLFYNEQFF
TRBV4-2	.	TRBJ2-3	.	TGTGCCAGCAGCCAATCAGATACGCAGTATTTT	CASSQSDTQYF
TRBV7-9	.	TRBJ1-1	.	TGTGCCGGACGGAGGGAGAACACTGAAGCTTTCTTT	CAGRRENTEAFF
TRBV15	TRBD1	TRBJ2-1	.	TGTGCCACCAGTAGGACAGGGAACTCCTACAATGAGCAGTTCTTC	CATSRTGNSYNEQFF
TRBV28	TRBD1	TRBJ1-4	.	TGTGCCAGCACCCGTCAGGGGGCAACTAATGAAAAACTGTTTTTT	CASTRQGATNEKLFF
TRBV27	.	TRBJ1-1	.	TGTGCCAGCAGTACCAAAGGGGGGCGCGCGGTCACTGAAGCTTTCTTT	CASSTKGGRAVTEAFF
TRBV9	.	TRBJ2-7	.	TGTGCCAGCAGCGTAGGCCCGGGGATCAACGAGCAGTACTTC	CASSVGPGINEQYF
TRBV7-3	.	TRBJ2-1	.	TGTGCCAGCAGCTCGCAAATGGATGAGCAGTTCTTC	CASSSQMDEQFF
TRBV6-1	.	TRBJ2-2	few	TGTGCCAGCAGTCAAGCAGGGGAAACCGGGGAGCTGTTTTTT	CASSQAGETGELFF
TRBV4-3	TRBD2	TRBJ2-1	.	TGCGCCAGCAGCCAAGGATCGGGACTAGCGGGTGCTAGAGGGCAGTTCTTC	CASSQGSGLAGARGQFF
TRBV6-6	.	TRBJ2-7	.	TGTGCCAGCAGTTACAACAATCTCGCCTACGAGCAGTACTTC	CASSYNNLAYEQYF
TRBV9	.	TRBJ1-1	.	TGTGCCAGCAGCCCTTCCGGGGGGAACACTGAAGCTTTCTTT	CASSPSGGNTEAFF
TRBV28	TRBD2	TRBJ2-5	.	TGTGCCAGCAGTTTAGGGTCTAGCGGGAGGAGAGAGACCCAGTACTTC	CASSLGSSGRRETQYF
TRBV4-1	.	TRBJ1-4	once	TGCGCCAGCAGTTTTGGTCCGGAAAAACTGTTTTTT	CASSFGPEKLFF
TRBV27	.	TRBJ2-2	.	TGTGCCAGCAGTTGGGTCCGGACCGGGGAGCTGTTTTTT	CASSWVRTGELFF
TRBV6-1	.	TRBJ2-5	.	TGTGCCAGCAGTGAAGGAGTGGGCGATTGGGAGACCCAGTACTTC	CASSEGVGDWETQYF
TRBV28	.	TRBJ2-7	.	TGTGCCAGCAGTTCATCACGGGACCCCACCTACGAGCAGTACTTC	CASSSSRDPTYEQYF
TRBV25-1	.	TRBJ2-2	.	TGTGCCAGCAGTAGAGGGGTTTTAACCGGGGAGCTGTTTTTT	CASSRGVLTGELFF
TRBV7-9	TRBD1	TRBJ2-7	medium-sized	TGTGCCATTAGACAGGGCGGTGGCGAGCAGTACTTC	CAIRQGGGEQYF
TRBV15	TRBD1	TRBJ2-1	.	TGTGCCACCAGCCCCGAGACAGGGGCCTACAATGAGCAGTTCTTC	CATSPETGAYNEQFF
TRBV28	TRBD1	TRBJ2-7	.	TGTGCCAGCAGTTTGATCGGGACAGGGGCCTACGAGCAGTACTTC	CASSLIGTGAYEQYF
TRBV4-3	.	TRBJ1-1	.	TGCGCCAGCAGCCAAGGGGCCAGCATGAACACTGAAGCTTTCTTT	CASSQGASMNTEAFF
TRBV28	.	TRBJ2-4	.	TGTGCCAGCAGTCCGGGACTCGGGGGCGCAAAAAACATTCAGTACTTC	CASSPGLGGAKNIQYF
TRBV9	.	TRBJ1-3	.	TGTGCCAGCAGCGTAGATCAGTCCTCTGGAAACACCATATATTTT	CASSVDQSSGNTIYF
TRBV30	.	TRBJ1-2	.	TGTGCCTGGAGTGCCCCGGACAGCGGGGGGGGAGGCTACACCTTC	CAWSAPDSGGGGYTF
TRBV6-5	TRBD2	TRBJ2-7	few	TGTGCCAGCTCCCGGGAGGACGGAGAGCAGTACTTC	CASSREDGEQYF
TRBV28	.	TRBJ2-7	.	TGTGCCAGCAGCAATTTGAGACAGGCCAACCCCCCCTACGAGCAGTACTTC	CASSNLRQANPPYEQYF
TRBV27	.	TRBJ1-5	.	TGTGCCAGCAGTTTAGCGAGGAATCAGCCCCAGCATTTT	CASSLARNQPQHF
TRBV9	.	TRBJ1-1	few	TGTGCCAGCAGCGTAGGTGGGGGGTCTGAAGCTTTCTTT	CASSVGGGSEAFF
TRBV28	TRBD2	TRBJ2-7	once	TGTGCCAGCAGTTCATACGGGACTAGCGGGACTACCTCCTACGAGCAGTACTTC	CASSSYGTSGTTSYEQYF
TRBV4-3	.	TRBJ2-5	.	TGCGCCAGCAGCCAAGATTCCGGGCGCGAGACCCAGTACTTC	CASSQDSGRETQYF
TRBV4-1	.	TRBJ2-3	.	TGCGCTAGCAGCCAAGAAGAATTAAGCACAGATACGCAGTATTTT	CASSQEELSTDTQYF
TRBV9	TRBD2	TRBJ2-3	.	TGTGCCAGCAGCCCCTGGACTAGCGGAAGCACAGATACGCAGTATTTT	CASSPWTSGSTDTQYF
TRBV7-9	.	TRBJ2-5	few	TGTGCCAGCAGCTTAGGCGGGACAGAAGAGACCCAGTACTTC	CASSLGGTEETQYF
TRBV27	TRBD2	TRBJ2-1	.	TGTGCCAGCAGCCTTCGAGCGGGAGGGCCGGGCAATGAGCAGTTCTTC	CASSLRAGGPGNEQFF
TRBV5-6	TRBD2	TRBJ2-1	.	TGTGCCAGCAGACAACCGACTAGCGGCTACAATGAGCAGTTCTTC	CASRQPTSGYNEQFF
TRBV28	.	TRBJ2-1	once	TGTGCCAGCACGGCCGCGCCATACAATGAGCAGTTCTTC	CASTAAPYNEQFF
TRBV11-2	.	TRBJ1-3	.	TGTGCCAGCAGACTCGGACAGTTCTCTGGAAACACCATATATTTT	CASRLGQFSGNTIYF